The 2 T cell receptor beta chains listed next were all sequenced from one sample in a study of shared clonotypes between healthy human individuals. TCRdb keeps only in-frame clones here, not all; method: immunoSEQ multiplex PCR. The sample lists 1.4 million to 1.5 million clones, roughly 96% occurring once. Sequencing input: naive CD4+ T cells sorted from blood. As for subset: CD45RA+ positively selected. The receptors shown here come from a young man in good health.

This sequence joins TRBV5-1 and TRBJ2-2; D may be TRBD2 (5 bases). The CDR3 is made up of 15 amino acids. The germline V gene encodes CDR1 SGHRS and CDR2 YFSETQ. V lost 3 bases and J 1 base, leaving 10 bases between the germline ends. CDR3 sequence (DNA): TGCGCCAGCAGCTCGGAGGTGGGGAACACCGGGGAGCTGTTTTTT. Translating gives CASSSEVGNTGELFF.

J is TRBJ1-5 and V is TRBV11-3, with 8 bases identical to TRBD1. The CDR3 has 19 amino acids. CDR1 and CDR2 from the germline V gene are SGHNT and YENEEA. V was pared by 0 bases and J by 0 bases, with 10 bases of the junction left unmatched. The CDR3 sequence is CASSLESRGRTNSNQPQHF. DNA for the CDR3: TGTGCCAGCAGCTTAGAGAGCAGGGGGCGGACGAATAGCAATCAGCCCCAGCATTTT.